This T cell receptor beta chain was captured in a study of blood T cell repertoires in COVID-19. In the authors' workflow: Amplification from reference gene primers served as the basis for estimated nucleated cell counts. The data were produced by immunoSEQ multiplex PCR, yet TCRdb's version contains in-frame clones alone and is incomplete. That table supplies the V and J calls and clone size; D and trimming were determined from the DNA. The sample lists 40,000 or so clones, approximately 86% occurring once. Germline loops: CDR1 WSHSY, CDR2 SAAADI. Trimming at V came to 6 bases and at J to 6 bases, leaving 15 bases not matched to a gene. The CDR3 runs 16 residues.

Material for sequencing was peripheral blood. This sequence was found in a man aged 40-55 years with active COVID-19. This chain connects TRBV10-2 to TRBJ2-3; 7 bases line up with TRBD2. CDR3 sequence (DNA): TGCGCCAGCAGCCACAGAGCGGGATATTTACCGGATACGCAGTATTTT. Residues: CASSHRAGYLPDTQYF.